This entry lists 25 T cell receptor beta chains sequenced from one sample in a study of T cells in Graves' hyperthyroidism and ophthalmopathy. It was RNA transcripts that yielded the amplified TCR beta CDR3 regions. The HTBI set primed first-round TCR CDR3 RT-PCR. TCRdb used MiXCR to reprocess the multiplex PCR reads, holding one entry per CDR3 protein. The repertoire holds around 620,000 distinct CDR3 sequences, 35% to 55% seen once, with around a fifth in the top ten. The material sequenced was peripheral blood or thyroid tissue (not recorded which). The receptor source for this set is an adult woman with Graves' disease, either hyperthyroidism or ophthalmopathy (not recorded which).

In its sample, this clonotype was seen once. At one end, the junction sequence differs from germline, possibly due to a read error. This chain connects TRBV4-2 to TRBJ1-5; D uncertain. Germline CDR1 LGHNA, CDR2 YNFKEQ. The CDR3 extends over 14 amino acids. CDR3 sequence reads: CASSQVGPNRPQHF. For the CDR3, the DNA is TGTGCCAGCAGCCAAGTCGGTCCGAATCGGCCCCAGCATTTT.

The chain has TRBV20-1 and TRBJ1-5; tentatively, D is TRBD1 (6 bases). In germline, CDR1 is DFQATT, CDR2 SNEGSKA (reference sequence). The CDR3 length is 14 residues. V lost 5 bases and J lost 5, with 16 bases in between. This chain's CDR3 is CSASPDSGDQPQHF. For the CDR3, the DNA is TGCAGTGCTTCCCCGGATTCAGGGGATCAGCCCCAGCATTTT.

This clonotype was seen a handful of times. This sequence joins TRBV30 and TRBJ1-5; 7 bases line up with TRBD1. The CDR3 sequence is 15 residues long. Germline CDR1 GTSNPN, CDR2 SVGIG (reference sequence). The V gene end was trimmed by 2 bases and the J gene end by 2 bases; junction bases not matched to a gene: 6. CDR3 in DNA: TGTGCCTGGAGTTCCAACAGGGGAGGCAATCAGCCCCAGCATTTT. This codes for CAWSSNRGGNQPQHF.

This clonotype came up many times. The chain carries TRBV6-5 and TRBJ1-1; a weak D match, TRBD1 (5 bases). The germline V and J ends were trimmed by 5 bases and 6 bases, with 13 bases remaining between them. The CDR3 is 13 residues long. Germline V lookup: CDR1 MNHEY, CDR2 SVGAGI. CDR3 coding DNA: TGTGCCAGCAGTCCAGCGGGGGACGCTGAAGCTTTCTTT. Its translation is CASSPAGDAEAFF.

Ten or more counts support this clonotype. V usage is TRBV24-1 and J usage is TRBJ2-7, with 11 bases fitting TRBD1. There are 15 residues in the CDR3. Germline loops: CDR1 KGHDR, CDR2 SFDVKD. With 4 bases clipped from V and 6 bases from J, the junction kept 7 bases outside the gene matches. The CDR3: CATSDPGQGAGEQYF. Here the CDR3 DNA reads TGTGCCACCAGTGACCCCGGACAGGGGGCGGGCGAGCAGTACTTC.

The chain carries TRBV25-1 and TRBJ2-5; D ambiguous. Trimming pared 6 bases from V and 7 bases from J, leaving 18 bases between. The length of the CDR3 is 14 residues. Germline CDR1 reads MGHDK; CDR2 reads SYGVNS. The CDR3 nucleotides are TGTGCCAGCAGCGAAACCGAGCCCGCAGGGACCCAGTACTTC. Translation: CASSETEPAGTQYF.

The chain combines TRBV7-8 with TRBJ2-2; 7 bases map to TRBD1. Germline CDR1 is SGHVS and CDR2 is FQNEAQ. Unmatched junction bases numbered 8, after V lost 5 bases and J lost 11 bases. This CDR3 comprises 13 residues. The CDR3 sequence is CASSHTRQGELFF. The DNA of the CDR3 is TGTGCCAGCAGCCACACTCGACAGGGAGAGCTGTTTTTT.

The CDR3 loop reads CSVETGVNTEAFF. DNA for the CDR3: TGCAGCGTTGAGACAGGGGTGAACACTGAAGCTTTCTTT. V and J are TRBV29-1 and TRBJ1-1; 8 nucleotides agree with TRBD1. The CDR3 has 13 amino acids. Germline-derived CDR1 and CDR2 are SQVTM and ANQGSEA. The V gene end was trimmed by 3 bases and the J gene end by 0 bases; junction bases not matched to a gene: 0.

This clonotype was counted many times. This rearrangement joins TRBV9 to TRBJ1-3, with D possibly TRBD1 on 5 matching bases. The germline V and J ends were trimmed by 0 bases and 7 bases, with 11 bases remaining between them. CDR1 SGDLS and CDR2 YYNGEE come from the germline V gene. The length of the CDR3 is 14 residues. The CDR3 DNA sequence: TGTGCCAGCAGCGTAGAGAGCTGGGGGAACACCATATATTTT. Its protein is CASSVESWGNTIYF. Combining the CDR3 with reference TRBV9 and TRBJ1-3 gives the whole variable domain DSGVTQTPKHLITATGQRVTLRCSPRSGDLSVYWYQQSLDQGLQFLIQYYNGEERAKGNILERFSAQQFPDLHSELNLSSLELGDSALYFCASSVESWGNTIYFGEGSWLTVV.

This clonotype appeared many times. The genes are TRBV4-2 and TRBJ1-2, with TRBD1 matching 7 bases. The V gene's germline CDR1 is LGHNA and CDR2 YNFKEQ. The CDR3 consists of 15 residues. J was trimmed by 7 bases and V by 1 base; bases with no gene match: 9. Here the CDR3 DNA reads TGTGCCAGCAGCCAAGCCCTAAGTCCAGGGGGTGGCTACACCTTC. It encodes CASSQALSPGGGYTF.

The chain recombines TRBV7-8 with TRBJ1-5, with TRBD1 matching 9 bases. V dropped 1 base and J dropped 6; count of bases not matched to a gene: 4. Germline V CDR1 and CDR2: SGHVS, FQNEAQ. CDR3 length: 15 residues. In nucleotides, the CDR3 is TGTGCCAGCAGCTTAGACAGGGGGCGAGGTCAGCCCCAGCATTTT. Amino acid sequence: CASSLDRGRGQPQHF.

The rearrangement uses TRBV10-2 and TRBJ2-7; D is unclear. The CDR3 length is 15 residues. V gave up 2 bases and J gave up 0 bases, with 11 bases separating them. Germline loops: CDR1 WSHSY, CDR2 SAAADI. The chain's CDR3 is CASSELDRVSYEQYF. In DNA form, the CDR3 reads TGCGCCAGCAGTGAGCTGGATCGGGTCTCCTACGAGCAGTACTTC.

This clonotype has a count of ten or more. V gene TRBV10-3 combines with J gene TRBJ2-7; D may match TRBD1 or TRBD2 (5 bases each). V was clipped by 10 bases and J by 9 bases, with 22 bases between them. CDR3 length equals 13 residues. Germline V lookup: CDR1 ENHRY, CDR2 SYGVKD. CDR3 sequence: CATAPGTPSRQYF. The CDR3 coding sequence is TGTGCCACCGCCCCCGGGACCCCATCGCGGCAGTACTTC.

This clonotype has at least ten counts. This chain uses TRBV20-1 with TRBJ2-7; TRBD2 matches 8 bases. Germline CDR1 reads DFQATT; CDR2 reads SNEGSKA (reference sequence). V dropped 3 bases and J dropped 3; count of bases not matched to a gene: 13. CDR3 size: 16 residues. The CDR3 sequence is CSARTTLAVGGYEQYF. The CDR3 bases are TGCAGTGCTAGGACTACACTAGCGGTGGGAGGCTACGAGCAGTACTTC.

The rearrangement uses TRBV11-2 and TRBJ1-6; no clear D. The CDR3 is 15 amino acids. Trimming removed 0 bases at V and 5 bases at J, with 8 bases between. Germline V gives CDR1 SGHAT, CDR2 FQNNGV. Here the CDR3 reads CASSLERLHNSPLHF. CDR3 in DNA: TGTGCCAGCAGCTTAGAAAGACTACATAATTCACCCCTCCACTTT.

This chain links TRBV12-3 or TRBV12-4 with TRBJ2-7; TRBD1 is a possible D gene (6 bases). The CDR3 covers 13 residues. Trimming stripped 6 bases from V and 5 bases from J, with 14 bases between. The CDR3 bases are TGTGCCAGCAGGGCCCAGGGGACGGACGAGCAGTACTTC. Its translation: CASRAQGTDEQYF.

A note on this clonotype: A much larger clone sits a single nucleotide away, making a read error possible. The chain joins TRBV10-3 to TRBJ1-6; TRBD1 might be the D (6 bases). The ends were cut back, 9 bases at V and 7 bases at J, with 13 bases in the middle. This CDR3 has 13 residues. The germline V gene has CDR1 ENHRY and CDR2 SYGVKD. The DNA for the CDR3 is TGTGCCATGAGGGACAAAATGAATTCACCCCTCCACTTT. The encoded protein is CAMRDKMNSPLHF.

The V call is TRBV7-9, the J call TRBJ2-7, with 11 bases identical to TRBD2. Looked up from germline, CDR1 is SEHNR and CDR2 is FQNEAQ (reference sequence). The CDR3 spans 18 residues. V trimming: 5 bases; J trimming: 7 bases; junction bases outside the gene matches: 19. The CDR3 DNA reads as TGTGCCAGCAGCCAAGAGTCTAGCGGGAGGCCCGAGGGATTGGAGCAGTACTTC. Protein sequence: CASSQESSGRPEGLEQYF.

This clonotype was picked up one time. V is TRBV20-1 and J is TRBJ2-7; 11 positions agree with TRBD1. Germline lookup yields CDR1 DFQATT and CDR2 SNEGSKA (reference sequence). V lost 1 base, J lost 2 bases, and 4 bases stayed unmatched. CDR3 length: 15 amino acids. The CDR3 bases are TGCAGTGCTAGAGGTGCGGGACAGGGGGCCTACGAGCAGTACTTC. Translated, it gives CSARGAGQGAYEQYF.

The CDR3 loop reads CASRLPGTGNEKLFF. The CDR3 DNA is TGTGCCAGCAGACTTCCCGGGACAGGGAATGAAAAACTGTTTTTT. The V call is TRBV6-1, the J call TRBJ1-4, with TRBD1 matching over 9 bases. Germline V gene sequence: CDR1 MNHNS, CDR2 SASEGT. Losses at the gene ends were 6 bases for V and 5 bases for J; bases not matched to a gene: 7. The CDR3 loop spans 15 amino acids.

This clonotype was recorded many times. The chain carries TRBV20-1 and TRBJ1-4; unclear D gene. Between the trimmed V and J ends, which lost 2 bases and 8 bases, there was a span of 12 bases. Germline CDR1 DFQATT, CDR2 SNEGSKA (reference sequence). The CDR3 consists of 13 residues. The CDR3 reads CSARWRAGEKLFF. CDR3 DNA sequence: TGCAGTGCTAGATGGAGGGCCGGCGAAAAACTGTTTTTT.

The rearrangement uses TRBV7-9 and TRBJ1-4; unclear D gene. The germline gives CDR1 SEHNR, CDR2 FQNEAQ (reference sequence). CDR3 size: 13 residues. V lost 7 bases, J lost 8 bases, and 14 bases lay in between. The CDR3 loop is CASNRYTDEKLFF. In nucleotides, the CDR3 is TGTGCCAGCAATAGATACACGGACGAAAAACTGTTTTTT.

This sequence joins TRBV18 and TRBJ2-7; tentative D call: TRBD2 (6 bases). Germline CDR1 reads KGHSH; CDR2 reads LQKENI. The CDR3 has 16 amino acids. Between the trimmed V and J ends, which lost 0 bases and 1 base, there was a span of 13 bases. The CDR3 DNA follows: TGTGCCAGCTCACCACCGGGAGGAGTCCGATCCTACGAGCAGTACTTC. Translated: CASSPPGGVRSYEQYF.

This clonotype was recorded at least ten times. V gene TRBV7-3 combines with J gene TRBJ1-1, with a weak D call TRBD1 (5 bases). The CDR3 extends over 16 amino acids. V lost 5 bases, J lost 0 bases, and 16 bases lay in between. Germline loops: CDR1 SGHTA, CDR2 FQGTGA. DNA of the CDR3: TGTGCCAGCAGCCCCCAGGGTGGGCGGCTGAACACTGAAGCTTTCTTT. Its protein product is CASSPQGGRLNTEAFF.

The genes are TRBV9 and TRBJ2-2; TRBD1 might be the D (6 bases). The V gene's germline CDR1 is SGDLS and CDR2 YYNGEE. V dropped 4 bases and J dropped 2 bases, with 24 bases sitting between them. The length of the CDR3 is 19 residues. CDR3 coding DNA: TGTGCCAGCAGCATATCTCAGGGGTCTAATCCTGGAAACACCGGGGAGCTGTTTTTT. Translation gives CASSISQGSNPGNTGELFF. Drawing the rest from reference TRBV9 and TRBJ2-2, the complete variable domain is DSGVTQTPKHLITATGQRVTLRCSPRSGDLSVYWYQQSLDQGLQFLIQYYNGEERAKGNILERFSAQQFPDLHSELNLSSLELGDSALYFCASSISQGSNPGNTGELFFGEGSRLTVL.